These T cell receptor beta chains were read from a single sample in a study of control samples from healthy donors and cancer patients. Clones were read by immunoSEQ multiplex PCR, and TCRdb kept only the in-frame ones, dropping some. The sample includes around 120,000 clones, 93% of them seen just once. Sample: blood. All receptors derive from a man aged 30-40 years in good health. Both conserved end residues are part of each CDR3. D genes are given only for firm matches. The size of a clone is reported for some rows only, either as once, few or many, or as a class for expanded clones.

clone size | D gene | J gene | V gene | CDR3 DNA | CDR3 protein
. | TRBD1 | TRBJ1-2 | TRBV5-1 | TGCGCCAGCAGCTCAGGACAGGGAGCCTTGGGGTATGGCTACACCTTC | CASSSGQGALGYGYTF
. | . | TRBJ2-1 | TRBV2 | TGTGCCAGCAGTCCCAGGAGGGTGGGGAATGAGCAGTTCTTC | CASSPRRVGNEQFF
. | . | TRBJ1-2 | TRBV9 | TGTGCCAGCAGCGTAGCTGGGGGGAGACTGGATGGCTACACCTTC | CASSVAGGRLDGYTF
. | . | TRBJ2-3 | TRBV7-3 | TGTGCCAGCAGCTTCGGGACTCCCCGCGATACGCAGTATTTT | CASSFGTPRDTQYF
. | . | TRBJ1-1 | TRBV15 | TGTGCCACCAGCCCCCAGATGAACACTGAAGCTTTCTTT | CATSPQMNTEAFF
. | . | TRBJ2-2 | TRBV4-1 | TGCGCCAGCAGGGGGGACATCGCGAACACCGGGGAGCTGTTTTTT | CASRGDIANTGELFF
. | . | TRBJ1-5 | TRBV6-4 | TGTGCCAGCATTCCTTTGGGACATAAGGCCAATCAGCCCCAGCATTTT | CASIPLGHKANQPQHF
. | . | TRBJ2-1 | TRBV3-1/TRBV3-2 | TGTGCCAGCAGCCCACGGGATTACTTATACAATGAGCAGTTCTTC | CASSPRDYLYNEQFF
. | TRBD1 | TRBJ1-1 | TRBV6-5 | TGTGCCAGCAGCAAACAGGGGGCGAACACTGAAGCTTTCTTT | CASSKQGANTEAFF
. | . | TRBJ1-6 | TRBV10-2 | TGCGCCAGCAGTGAGTCCTTAAATTCACCCCTCCACTTT | CASSESLNSPLHF
. | TRBD1 | TRBJ2-3 | TRBV5-6 | TGTGCCAGCAGCTTGGTGGGACAGGGGGGAGATACGCAGTATTTT | CASSLVGQGGDTQYF
. | TRBD1 | TRBJ2-6 | TRBV28 | TGTGCCAGCAGGCCAGGGGGCTCTGGGGCCAACGTCCTGACTTTC | CASRPGGSGANVLTF
. | TRBD1 | TRBJ1-1 | TRBV11-3 | TGTGCCAGCAGCTTAGTCCTGGACAGGGGGCGGAGCACTGAAGCTTTCTTT | CASSLVLDRGRSTEAFF
. | . | TRBJ1-1 | TRBV24-1 | TGTGCCACCAGTGATGCACTCAGGAACACTGAAGCTTTCTTT | CATSDALRNTEAFF
. | . | TRBJ1-1 | TRBV5-1 | TGCGCCAGCAGCTTGCTAGGTGGAACGGACACTGAAGCTTTCTTT | CASSLLGGTDTEAFF
once | TRBD2 | TRBJ2-3 | TRBV28 | TGTGCCAGCAGCTCCCCGCGGGGGGGGAGAACAGATACGCAGTATTTT | CASSSPRGGRTDTQYF
. | . | TRBJ2-1 | TRBV7-9 | TGTGCCAGCAGCTTAATAGGAGGGGGGGCTGGTAATGAGCAGTTCTTC | CASSLIGGGAGNEQFF
. | . | TRBJ1-2 | TRBV27 | TGTGCCAGCAGAACCGAGGGTCTTGGCTACACCTTC | CASRTEGLGYTF
. | . | TRBJ1-2 | TRBV11-2 | TGTGCCAGCTCTCGCCTTAACTATGGCTACACCTTC | CASSRLNYGYTF
. | . | TRBJ2-6 | TRBV6-5 | TGTGCCAGCAGACTCTCTGGGGCCAACGTCCTGACTTTC | CASRLSGANVLTF